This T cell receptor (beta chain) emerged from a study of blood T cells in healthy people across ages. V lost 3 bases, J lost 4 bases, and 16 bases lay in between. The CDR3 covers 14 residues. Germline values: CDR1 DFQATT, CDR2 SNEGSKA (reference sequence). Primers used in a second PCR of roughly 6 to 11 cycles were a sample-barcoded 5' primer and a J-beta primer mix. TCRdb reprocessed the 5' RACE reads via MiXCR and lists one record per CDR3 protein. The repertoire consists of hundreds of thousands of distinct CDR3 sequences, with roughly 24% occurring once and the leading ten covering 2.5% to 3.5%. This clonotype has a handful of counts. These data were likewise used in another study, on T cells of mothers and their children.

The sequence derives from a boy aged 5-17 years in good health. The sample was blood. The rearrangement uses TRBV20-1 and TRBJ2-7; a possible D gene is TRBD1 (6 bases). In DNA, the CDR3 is TGCAGTGCTAGTCATGGGGCAGGGGAGTACGAGCAGTACTTC. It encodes CSASHGAGEYEQYF.